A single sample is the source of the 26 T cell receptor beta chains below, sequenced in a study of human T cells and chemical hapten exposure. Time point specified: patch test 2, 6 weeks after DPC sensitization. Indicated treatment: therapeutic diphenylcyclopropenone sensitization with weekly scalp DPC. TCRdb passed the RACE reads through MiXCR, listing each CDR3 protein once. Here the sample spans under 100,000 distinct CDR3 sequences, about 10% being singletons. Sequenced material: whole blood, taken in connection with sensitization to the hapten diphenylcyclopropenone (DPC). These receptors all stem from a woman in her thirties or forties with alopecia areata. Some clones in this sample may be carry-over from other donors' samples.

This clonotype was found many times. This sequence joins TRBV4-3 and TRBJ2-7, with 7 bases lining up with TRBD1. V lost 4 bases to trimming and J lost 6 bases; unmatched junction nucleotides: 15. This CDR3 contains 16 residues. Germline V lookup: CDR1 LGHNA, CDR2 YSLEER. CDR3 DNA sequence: TGCGCCAGCAGCCGCTCAGGAACAGGGGTTTGGGGCGAGCAGTACTTC. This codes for CASSRSGTGVWGEQYF.

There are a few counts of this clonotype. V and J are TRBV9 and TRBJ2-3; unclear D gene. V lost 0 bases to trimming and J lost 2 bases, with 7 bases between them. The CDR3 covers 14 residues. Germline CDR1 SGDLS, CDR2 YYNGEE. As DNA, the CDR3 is TGTGCCAGCAGCGTAGAGATGGACACAGATACGCAGTATTTT. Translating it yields CASSVEMDTDTQYF.

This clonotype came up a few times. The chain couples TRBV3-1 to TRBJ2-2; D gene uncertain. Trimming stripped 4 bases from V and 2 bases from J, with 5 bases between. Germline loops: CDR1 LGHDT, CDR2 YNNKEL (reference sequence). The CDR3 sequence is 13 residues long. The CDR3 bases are TGTGCCAGCAGCCCCCATAACACCGGGGAGCTGTTTTTT. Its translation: CASSPHNTGELFF.

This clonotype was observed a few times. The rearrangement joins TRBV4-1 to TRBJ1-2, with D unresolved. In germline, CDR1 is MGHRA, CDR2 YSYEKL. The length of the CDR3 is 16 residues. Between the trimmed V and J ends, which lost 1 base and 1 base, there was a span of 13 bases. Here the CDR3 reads CASSQVMASLNYGYTF. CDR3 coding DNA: TGCGCCAGCAGCCAAGTAATGGCCAGCCTTAACTATGGCTACACCTTC.

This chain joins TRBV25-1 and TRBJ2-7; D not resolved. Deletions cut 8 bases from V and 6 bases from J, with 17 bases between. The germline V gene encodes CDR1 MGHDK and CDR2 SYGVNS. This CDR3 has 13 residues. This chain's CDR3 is CASGVKHSGEQYF. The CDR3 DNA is TGTGCCAGCGGAGTGAAGCATTCAGGCGAGCAGTACTTC.

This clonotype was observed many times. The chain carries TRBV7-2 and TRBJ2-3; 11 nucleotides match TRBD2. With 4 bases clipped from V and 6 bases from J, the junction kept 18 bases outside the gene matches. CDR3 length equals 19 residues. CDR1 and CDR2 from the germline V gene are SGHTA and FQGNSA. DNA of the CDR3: TGTGCCAGCAGCTCAACACTAGCGGGAGCTGGTGGACGGAGGGATACGCAGTATTTT. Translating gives CASSSTLAGAGGRRDTQYF.

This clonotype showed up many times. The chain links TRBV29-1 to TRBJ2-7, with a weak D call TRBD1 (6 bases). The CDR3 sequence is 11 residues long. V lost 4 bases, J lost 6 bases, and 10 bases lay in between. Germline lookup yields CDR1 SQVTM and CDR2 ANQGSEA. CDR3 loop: CSVVQGREQYF. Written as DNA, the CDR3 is TGCAGCGTTGTTCAGGGGCGCGAGCAGTACTTC.

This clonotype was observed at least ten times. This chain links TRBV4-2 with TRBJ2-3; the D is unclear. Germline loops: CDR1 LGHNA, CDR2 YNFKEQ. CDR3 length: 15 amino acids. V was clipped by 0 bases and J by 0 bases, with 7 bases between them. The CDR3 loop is CASSQEDQSTDTQYF. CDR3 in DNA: TGTGCCAGCAGCCAAGAGGACCAAAGCACAGATACGCAGTATTTT.

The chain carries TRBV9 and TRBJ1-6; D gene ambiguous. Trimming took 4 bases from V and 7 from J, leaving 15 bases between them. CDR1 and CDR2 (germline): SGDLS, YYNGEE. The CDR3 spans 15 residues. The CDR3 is CASSPQAHSNSPLHF. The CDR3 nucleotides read TGTGCCAGCAGCCCGCAAGCTCACAGCAATTCACCCCTCCACTTT.

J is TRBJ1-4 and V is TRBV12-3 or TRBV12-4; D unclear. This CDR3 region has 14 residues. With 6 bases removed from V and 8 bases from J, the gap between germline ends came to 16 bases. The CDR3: CASSRGLRGEKLFF. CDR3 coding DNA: TGTGCCAGCAGCCGGGGTCTCCGCGGCGAAAAACTGTTTTTT.

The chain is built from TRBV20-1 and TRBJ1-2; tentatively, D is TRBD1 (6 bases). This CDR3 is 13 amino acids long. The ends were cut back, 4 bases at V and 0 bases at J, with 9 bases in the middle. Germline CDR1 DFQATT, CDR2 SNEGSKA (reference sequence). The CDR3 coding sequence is TGCAGTGCTATTCGGGACACTAACTATGGCTACACCTTC. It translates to CSAIRDTNYGYTF.

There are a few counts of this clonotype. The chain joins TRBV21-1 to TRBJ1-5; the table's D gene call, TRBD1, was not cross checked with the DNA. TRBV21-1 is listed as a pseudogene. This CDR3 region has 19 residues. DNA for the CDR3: TGTGCCAGCAACCCCCCGGGACAGGGCAGGTGTAGGCGCAATCAGCCCCAGCATTTT. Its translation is CASNPPGQGRCRRNQPQHF.

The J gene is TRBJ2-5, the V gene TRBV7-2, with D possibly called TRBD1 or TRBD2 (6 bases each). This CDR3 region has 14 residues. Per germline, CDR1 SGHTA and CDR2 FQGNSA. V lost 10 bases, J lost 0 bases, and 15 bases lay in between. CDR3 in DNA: TGTGCCACCCGACGGGGGCCCTACCAAGAGACCCAGTACTTC. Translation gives CATRRGPYQETQYF. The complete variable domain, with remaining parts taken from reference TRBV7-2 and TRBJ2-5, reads GAGVSQSPSNKVTEKGKDVELRCDPISGHTALYWYRQSLGQGLEFLIYFQGNSAPDKSGLPSDRFSAERTGGSVSTLTIQRTQQEDSAVYLCATRRGPYQETQYFGPGTRLLVL.

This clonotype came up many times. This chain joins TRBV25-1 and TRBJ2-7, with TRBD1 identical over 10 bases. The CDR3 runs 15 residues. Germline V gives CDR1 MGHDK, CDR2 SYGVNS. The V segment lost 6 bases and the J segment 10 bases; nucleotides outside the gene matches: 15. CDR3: CASSPPGQGHSGQYF. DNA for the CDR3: TGTGCCAGCAGCCCTCCGGGACAGGGGCACTCTGGTCAGTACTTC.

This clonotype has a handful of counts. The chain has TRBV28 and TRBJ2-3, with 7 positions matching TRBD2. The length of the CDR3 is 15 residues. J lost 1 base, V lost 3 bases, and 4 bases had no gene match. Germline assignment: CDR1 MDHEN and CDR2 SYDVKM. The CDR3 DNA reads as TGTGCCAGCAGTTTGGGCGGGAGCGGCACAGATACGCAGTATTTT. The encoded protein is CASSLGGSGTDTQYF.

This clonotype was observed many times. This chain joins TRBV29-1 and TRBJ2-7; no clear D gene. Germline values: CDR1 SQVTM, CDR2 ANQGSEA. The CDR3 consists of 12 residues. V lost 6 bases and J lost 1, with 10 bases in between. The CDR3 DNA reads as TGCAGCGTCGAGGACGGGTCCTACGAGCAGTACTTC. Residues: CSVEDGSYEQYF.

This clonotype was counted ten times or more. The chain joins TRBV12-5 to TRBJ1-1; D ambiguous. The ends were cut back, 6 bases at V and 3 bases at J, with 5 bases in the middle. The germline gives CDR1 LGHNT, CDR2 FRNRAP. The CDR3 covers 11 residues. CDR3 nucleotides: TGTGCTAGTGGGGTGGACACTGAAGCTTTCTTT. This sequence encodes CASGVDTEAFF.

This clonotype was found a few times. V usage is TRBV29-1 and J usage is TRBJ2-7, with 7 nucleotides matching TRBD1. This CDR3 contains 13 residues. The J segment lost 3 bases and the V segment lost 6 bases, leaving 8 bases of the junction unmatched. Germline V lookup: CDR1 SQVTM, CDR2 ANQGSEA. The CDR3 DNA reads TGCAGCGTAACCGGGACAGTTAACTACGAGCAGTACTTC. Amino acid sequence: CSVTGTVNYEQYF.

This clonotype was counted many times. CDR3 sequence: CASSPLPTRSDTQYF. The CDR3 DNA sequence: TGTGCCAGCTCACCACTCCCGACGCGGTCTGATACGCAGTATTTT. J is TRBJ2-3 and V is TRBV18; unclear D gene. The CDR3 extends over 15 amino acids. Germline V lookup: CDR1 KGHSH, CDR2 LQKENI. Trimming removed 1 base at V and 6 bases at J, with 14 bases between.

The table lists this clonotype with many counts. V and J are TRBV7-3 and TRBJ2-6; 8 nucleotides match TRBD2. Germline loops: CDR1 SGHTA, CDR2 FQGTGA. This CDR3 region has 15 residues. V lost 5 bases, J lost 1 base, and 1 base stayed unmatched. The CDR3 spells CASSAGGSGANVLTF. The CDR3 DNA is TGTGCCAGCAGCGCGGGAGGTTCTGGGGCCAACGTCCTGACTTTC.

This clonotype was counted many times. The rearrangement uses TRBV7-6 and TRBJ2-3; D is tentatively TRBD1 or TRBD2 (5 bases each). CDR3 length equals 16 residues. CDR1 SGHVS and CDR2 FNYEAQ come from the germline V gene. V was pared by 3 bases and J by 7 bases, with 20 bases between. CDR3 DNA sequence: TGTGCCAGCAGCTTGCTGACGGGACGGACGACTAATACGCAGTATTTT. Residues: CASSLLTGRTTNTQYF.

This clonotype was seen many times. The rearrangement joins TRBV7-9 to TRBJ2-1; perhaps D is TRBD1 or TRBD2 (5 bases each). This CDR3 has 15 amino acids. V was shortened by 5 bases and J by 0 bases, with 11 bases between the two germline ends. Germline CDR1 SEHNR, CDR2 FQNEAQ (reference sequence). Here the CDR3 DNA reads TGTGCCAGCAGCCTCGAGGGGAGCTCCTACAATGAGCAGTTCTTC. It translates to CASSLEGSSYNEQFF.

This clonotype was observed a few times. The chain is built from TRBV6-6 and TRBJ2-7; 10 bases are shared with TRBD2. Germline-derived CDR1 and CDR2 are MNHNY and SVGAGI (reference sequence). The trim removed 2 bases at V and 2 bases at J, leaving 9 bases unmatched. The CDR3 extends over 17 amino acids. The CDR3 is CASSYPMGLARTYEQYF. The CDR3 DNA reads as TGTGCCAGCAGTTACCCTATGGGACTAGCGCGCACCTACGAGCAGTACTTC.

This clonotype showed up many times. In nucleotides, the CDR3 is TGTGCCAGCAGCCCTAGGTCGGGACTCCGAGAGATGAAGACCCAGTACTTC. Amino acid sequence: CASSPRSGLREMKTQYF. The chain is built from TRBV27 and TRBJ2-5; the D gene is possibly TRBD2 (6 bases). Trimming pared 6 bases from V and 6 bases from J, leaving 26 bases between. CDR1 is MNHEY, CDR2 SMNVEV, per germline (reference sequence). This CDR3 spans 17 amino acids.

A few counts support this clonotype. The CDR3 DNA reads TGTGCCAGCAGCTTAGTAGGGACTAGCAGTTACGAGCAGTACTTC. Translation: CASSLVGTSSYEQYF. The chain combines TRBV7-2 with TRBJ2-7, with 9 bases identical to TRBD2. In germline, CDR1 is SGHTA, CDR2 FQGNSA. The CDR3 has 15 amino acids. Trimming at V came to 1 base and at J to 4 bases, leaving 5 bases not matched to a gene.

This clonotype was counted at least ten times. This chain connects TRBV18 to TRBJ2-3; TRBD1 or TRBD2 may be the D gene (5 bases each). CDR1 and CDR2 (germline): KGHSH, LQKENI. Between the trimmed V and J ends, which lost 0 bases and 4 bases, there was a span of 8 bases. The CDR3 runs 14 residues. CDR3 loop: CASSPPRGADTQYF. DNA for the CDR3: TGTGCCAGCTCACCACCGAGGGGCGCAGATACGCAGTATTTT.